This T cell receptor (beta chain) was profiled in a study of blood T cell repertoires in COVID-19. Study background: T cells, B-cell-depleted T cells, or PBMCs provided the cDNA or gDNA that served as material.

This clone was found a few times. Per the study methods: Amplification of reference gene primers was used by the study to estimate nucleated cell counts. Assay used: immunoSEQ multiplex PCR; TCRdb lists only in-frame clones, some missing. V, J and clone size reflect that table, while D and trimming were determined from the DNA. Of 110,000 to 150,000 clones in the sample, 86% were seen once. From germline, CDR1 is SGHRS and CDR2 YFSETQ. Trimming took 0 bases from V and 5 from J, leaving 11 bases between them. The CDR3 length is 15 residues. The receptor comes from a woman in her sixties with acute or convalescent COVID-19. This chain uses TRBV5-1 with TRBJ2-2, with TRBD1 as a possible D gene (5 bases). The sequenced material came from peripheral blood. For the CDR3, the DNA is TGCGCCAGCAGCTTGGCCCAGGGTTCGACCGGGGAGCTGTTTTTT. Translation gives CASSLAQGSTGELFF.